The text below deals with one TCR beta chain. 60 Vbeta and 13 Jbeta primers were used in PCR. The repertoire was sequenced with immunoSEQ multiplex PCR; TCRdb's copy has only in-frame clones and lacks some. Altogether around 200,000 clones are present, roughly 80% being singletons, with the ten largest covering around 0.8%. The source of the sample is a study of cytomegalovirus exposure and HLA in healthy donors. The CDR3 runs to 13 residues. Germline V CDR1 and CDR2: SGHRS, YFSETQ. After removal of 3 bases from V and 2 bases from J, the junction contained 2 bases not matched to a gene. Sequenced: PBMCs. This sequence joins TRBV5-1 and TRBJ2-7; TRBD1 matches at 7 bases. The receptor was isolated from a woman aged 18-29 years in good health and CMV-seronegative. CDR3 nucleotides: TGCGCCAGCAGCTCCGGGACAGCCTACGAGCAGTACTTC. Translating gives CASSSGTAYEQYF. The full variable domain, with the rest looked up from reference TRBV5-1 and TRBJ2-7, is KAGVTQTPRYLIKTRGQQVTLSCSPISGHRSVSWYQQTPGQGLQFLFEYFSETQRNKGNFPGRFSGRQFSNSRSEMNVSTLELGDSALYLCASSSGTAYEQYFGPGTRLTVT.